The rows below give T cell receptor beta chains drawn from one sample of a study of shared clonotypes between healthy human individuals. Assay: immunoSEQ multiplex PCR; the TCRdb copy retains only in-frame clones and omits some. The sample records 500,000 to 650,000 clones, roughly four fifths being singletons. Input material: PBMCs. The source of these receptors is a middle-aged woman in good health. Some clones in this sample may be carry-over from other donors' samples. Both conserved end residues are part of each CDR3. D genes are given only for firm matches. Rows give clone size only sometimes, using once, few, many, or a class for an expanded clone.

j_gene: TRBJ2-1
d_gene: TRBD2
abundance: once
v_gene: TRBV9
CDR3aa: CASSGRLAGVNEQFF
CDR3nt: TGTGCCAGCAGCGGGAGACTAGCGGGAGTAAATGAGCAGTTCTTC

j_gene: TRBJ2-2
d_gene: -
abundance: -
v_gene: TRBV4-1
CDR3aa: CASSLNGAGELFF
CDR3nt: TGCGCCAGCAGCCTTAACGGGGCCGGGGAGCTGTTTTTT

j_gene: TRBJ2-3
d_gene: -
abundance: -
v_gene: TRBV9
CDR3aa: CASSVGVSGNTDTQYF
CDR3nt: TGTGCCAGCAGCGTAGGGGTTAGCGGAAACACAGATACGCAGTATTTT

j_gene: TRBJ2-1
d_gene: TRBD2
abundance: -
v_gene: TRBV4-2
CDR3aa: CASSLVTGGYNEQFF
CDR3nt: TGTGCCAGCAGCCTGGTGACGGGAGGGTACAATGAGCAGTTCTTC

j_gene: TRBJ2-2
d_gene: -
abundance: -
v_gene: TRBV30
CDR3aa: CAWSRGTGELFF
CDR3nt: TGTGCCTGGAGTCGGGGGACCGGGGAGCTGTTTTTT

j_gene: TRBJ2-3
d_gene: -
abundance: -
v_gene: TRBV11-2
CDR3aa: CASSLTGGRGTDTQYF
CDR3nt: TGTGCCAGCAGCTTAACGGGGGGCAGGGGCACAGATACGCAGTATTTT

j_gene: TRBJ2-2
d_gene: -
abundance: -
v_gene: TRBV6-5
CDR3aa: CASSYTGNTGELFF
CDR3nt: TGTGCCAGCAGTTACACAGGGAACACCGGGGAGCTGTTTTTT

j_gene: TRBJ2-1
d_gene: TRBD2
abundance: -
v_gene: TRBV9
CDR3aa: CASSVAPSGYNEQFF
CDR3nt: TGTGCCAGCAGCGTAGCGCCTAGCGGGTACAATGAGCAGTTCTTC

j_gene: TRBJ2-7
d_gene: TRBD2
abundance: -
v_gene: TRBV5-8
CDR3aa: CASSYETGTSVSYEQYF
CDR3nt: TGTGCCAGCAGCTACGAGACCGGGACTAGCGTATCCTACGAGCAGTACTTC

j_gene: TRBJ1-1
d_gene: TRBD1
abundance: -
v_gene: TRBV27
CDR3aa: CASSLGQHTEAFF
CDR3nt: TGTGCCAGCAGTCTGGGACAGCACACTGAAGCTTTCTTT

j_gene: TRBJ1-1
d_gene: -
abundance: -
v_gene: TRBV7-9
CDR3aa: CASSLVPGGTEAFF
CDR3nt: TGTGCCAGCAGCTTGGTGCCGGGGGGCACTGAAGCTTTCTTT

j_gene: TRBJ1-3
d_gene: -
abundance: -
v_gene: TRBV5-1
CDR3aa: CASSLELLASGNTIYF
CDR3nt: TGCGCCAGCAGCTTGGAGCTGTTAGCCTCTGGAAACACCATATATTTT